A single sample is the source of the 3 T cell receptor beta chains below, sequenced in a study of shared clonotypes between healthy human individuals (dated by TCRdb to about 2020). Libraries came from the immunoSEQ multiplex PCR assay. Sourced from immuneACCESS, this table was stored by TCRdb with only in-frame sequences that have V and J called. A share of the clones is absent; for the studies checked, an unresolved V gene accounts for under half, and the remainder has no known explanation. For this sample the table gives nearly 500,000 clones, of which less than 80% were detected only once. Over 10% of the sample goes to the ten largest clones. The sample comprised PBMCs. The receptors were gathered from a woman between 40 and 55 years old in good health. Some clones in this sample may be carry-over from other donors' samples.

The chain has TRBV19 and TRBJ1-3, with D possibly matching TRBD1 (5 bases). Germline-derived CDR1 and CDR2 are LNHDA and SQIVND (reference sequence). This CDR3 has 16 amino acids. Trimming cost V 6 bases and J 0 bases, with 15 bases left between them. CDR3 region: CASSRRGRSSGNTIYF. The CDR3 region has the DNA TGTGCCAGTAGCCGGCGGGGACGGAGCTCTGGAAACACCATATATTTT.

This clone was counted a single time. The gene calls are TRBV18 and TRBJ2-7; D unclear. This CDR3 is built from 13 residues. Germline CDR1 KGHSH, CDR2 LQKENI. V lost 0 bases and J lost 5, with 8 bases in between. The chain's CDR3 is CASSPPWSHEQYF. Here the CDR3 DNA reads TGTGCCAGCTCACCACCGTGGTCCCACGAGCAGTACTTC.

V and J are TRBV5-8 and TRBJ1-5; D gene ambiguous. The CDR3 runs to 15 residues. Germline V gene lookup returns CDR1 SGHTS and CDR2 YDEGEE. V gave up 1 base and J gave up 2 bases, with 10 bases separating them. The CDR3: CASSLLRVGNQPQHF. The CDR3, as DNA: TGTGCCAGCAGCTTGCTAAGGGTTGGCAATCAGCCCCAGCATTTT.